These 19 T cell receptor beta chains originate from one sample sequenced in a study of blood T cell repertoires in COVID-19. Measured with immunoSEQ multiplex PCR; TCRdb has only the in-frame clones, and not every one. The sample carries over 350,000 clones, 80% to 90% recorded once. Sequences were obtained from peripheral blood. The receptor source for this set is a woman in her thirties with acute or convalescent COVID-19.

V usage is TRBV28 and J usage is TRBJ2-2; TRBD2 might be the D (5 bases). The CDR3 runs to 14 residues. CDR1 is MDHEN and CDR2 is SYDVKM in the germline V gene. V lost 3 bases and J 4 bases, leaving 9 bases between the germline ends. The CDR3 spells CASSFRLLTGELFF. CDR3 sequence (DNA): TGTGCCAGCAGTTTCCGACTACTCACCGGGGAGCTGTTTTTT.

The chain couples TRBV2 to TRBJ2-7, with D perhaps TRBD1 (6 bases). The V gene's germline CDR1 is SNHLY and CDR2 FYNNEI. The CDR3 is 13 residues long. V was trimmed by 4 bases and J by 2 bases, leaving 9 bases between them. CDR3 region: CASSGEGAYEQYF. CDR3 sequence (DNA): TGTGCCAGCAGTGGAGAGGGGGCCTACGAGCAGTACTTC. Based on the CDR3 plus reference TRBV2 and TRBJ2-7, the full variable domain is EPEVTQTPSHQVTQMGQEVILRCVPISNHLYFYWYRQILGQKVEFLVSFYNNEISEKSEIFDDQFSVERPDGSNFTLKIRSTKLEDSAMYFCASSGEGAYEQYFGPGTRLTVT.

This clone was seen more than once but under ten times. The J gene is TRBJ1-1, the V gene TRBV2; D is uncertain. CDR1 and CDR2 from the germline V gene are SNHLY and FYNNEI. This CDR3 spans 13 amino acids. Trimming removed 7 bases from V and 0 bases from J, with 9 bases in between. In DNA form, the CDR3 reads TGTGCCAGCAAGCGGGCTCTGAACACTGAAGCTTTCTTT. Translated: CASKRALNTEAFF.

V and J are TRBV5-1 and TRBJ2-5; 8 bases agree with TRBD1. Trimming removed 1 base from V and 1 base from J; junction bases left unmatched: 9. This CDR3 is 17 amino acids long. Germline V gene sequence: CDR1 SGHRS, CDR2 YFSETQ. The CDR3 DNA reads as TGCGCCAGCAGCTTGAACCCAGGGGGCCCCTCCCAAGAGACCCAGTACTTC. Its translation: CASSLNPGGPSQETQYF.

The rearrangement uses TRBV10-3 and TRBJ1-6; 7 bases are shared with TRBD1. V was clipped by 6 bases and J by 5 bases; unmatched bases: 10. Germline values: CDR1 ENHRY, CDR2 SYGVKD. This CDR3 region has 16 residues. CDR3 in DNA: TGTGCCATCAGCCCAGACAGGGTAAAGAATAATTCACCCCTCCACTTT. Residues: CAISPDRVKNNSPLHF.

This chain links TRBV6-5 with TRBJ1-1; D call uncertain. CDR3 length equals 15 residues. Trimming removed 6 bases from V and 5 bases from J, with 19 bases in between. CDR1 and CDR2 (germline): MNHEY, SVGAGI. The CDR3 spells CASRRYSESATEAFF. CDR3 DNA: TGTGCCAGCAGGAGATACTCCGAATCTGCGACTGAAGCTTTCTTT.

This clone was recorded once. CDR3 loop: CASSQVRPQRAGELFF. The DNA of the CDR3 is TGTGCCAGCAGCCAAGTACGTCCACAACGGGCCGGGGAGCTGTTTTTT. The chain carries TRBV14 and TRBJ2-2; D unclear. CDR3 size: 16 residues. Trimming took off 1 base at V and 6 bases at J, with 15 bases between the two ends. Germline CDR1 is SGHDN and CDR2 is FVKESK.

V and J are TRBV18 and TRBJ1-1; 8 bases match TRBD1. This CDR3 has 12 residues. J was trimmed by 9 bases and V by 3 bases; bases with no gene match: 3. The V gene's germline CDR1 is KGHSH and CDR2 LQKENI. This chain's CDR3 is CASSPDRDQAFF. In nucleotides, the CDR3 is TGTGCCAGCTCACCGGACAGGGACCAAGCTTTCTTT.

This chain joins TRBV9 and TRBJ1-1; tentative D call: TRBD1 (6 bases). CDR3 length: 12 residues. Trimming pared 5 bases from V and 5 bases from J, leaving 10 bases between. CDR1 and CDR2 (germline): SGDLS, YYNGEE. Written as DNA, the CDR3 is TGTGCCAGCAGTGATCAGGGGACTGAAGCTTTCTTT. This encodes CASSDQGTEAFF.

This chain uses TRBV7-8 with TRBJ2-1, with TRBD2 identical over 9 bases. V lost 5 bases to trimming and J lost 9 bases; unmatched junction nucleotides: 8. The CDR3 totals 14 residues. From germline, CDR1 is SGHVS and CDR2 FQNEAQ. CDR3 in DNA: TGTGCCAGCAGCGCAGCGGGGGGTCTGGGTGAGCAGTTCTTC. Its protein product is CASSAAGGLGEQFF.

This sequence joins TRBV5-4 and TRBJ2-5, with 11 bases that match TRBD1. The germline V gene encodes CDR1 SGHNT and CDR2 YYREEE (reference sequence). Trimming cost V 4 bases and J 5 bases; bases outside gene matches: 4. The CDR3 is made up of 14 amino acids. CDR3 nucleotide sequence: TGTGCCAGCAGCGGACAGGGGGCCGGGGAGACCCAGTACTTC. This encodes CASSGQGAGETQYF. The whole variable domain, filled in from reference TRBV5-4 and TRBJ2-5, reads ETGVTQSPTHLIKTRGQQVTLRCSSQSGHNTVSWYQQALGQGPQFIFQYYREEENGRGNFPPRFSGLQFPNYSSELNVNALELDDSALYLCASSGQGAGETQYFGPGTRLLVL.

V is TRBV13 and J is TRBJ1-1; D is undetermined. Germline CDR1 PRHDT, CDR2 FYEKMQ (reference sequence). V lost 0 bases and J lost 5, with 7 bases in between. The length of the CDR3 is 13 residues. CDR3 region: CASSLGGGTEAFF. In DNA form, the CDR3 reads TGTGCCAGCAGCTTAGGGGGAGGTACTGAAGCTTTCTTT.

The chain uses TRBV19 and TRBJ1-1, with 9 bases identical to TRBD1. This CDR3 is 14 amino acids long. Germline V gives CDR1 LNHDA, CDR2 SQIVND (reference sequence). V was clipped by 7 bases and J by 6 bases; unmatched bases: 9. The CDR3 protein is CASIPGQGISEAFF. DNA of the CDR3: TGTGCCAGTATCCCGGGACAGGGTATTTCTGAAGCTTTCTTT.

V gene TRBV7-6 combines with J gene TRBJ1-3; D not certain. Germline assignment: CDR1 SGHVS and CDR2 FNYEAQ. Trimming took 5 bases from V and 4 from J, leaving 12 bases between them. The CDR3 has 14 residues. The CDR3 is CASSPQSSGNTIYF. CDR3 bases: TGTGCCAGCAGCCCGCAGTCGTCCGGAAACACCATATATTTT.

The genes are TRBV30 and TRBJ2-1, with 9 bases matching TRBD1. The junction had 6 bases not matched to a gene; V was cut back by 1 base and J by 8 bases. The germline V gene encodes CDR1 GTSNPN and CDR2 SVGIG (reference sequence). The CDR3 runs to 14 residues. CDR3 sequence (DNA): TGTGCCTGGAGTGCCGCCGGGACAGGGTATGAGCAGTTCTTC. Encoded protein: CAWSAAGTGYEQFF.

Turning to this clone: This CDR3 is also generated by other DNA sequences in the sample. The chain recombines TRBV5-1 with TRBJ1-1; D possibly corresponds to TRBD1 (5 bases). The V end lost 0 bases, the J end lost 3 bases, and 6 bases lay between the germline ends. The germline V gene has CDR1 SGHRS and CDR2 YFSETQ. This CDR3 comprises 13 residues. Written as DNA, the CDR3 is TGCGCCAGCAGCTTGGGCAGGGACACTGAAGCTTTCTTT. This gives the protein CASSLGRDTEAFF.

The rearrangement links TRBV18 to TRBJ2-1; D might be TRBD1 (6 bases). With 3 bases removed from V and 5 bases from J, the gap between germline ends came to 11 bases. This CDR3 contains 14 residues. Germline V gives CDR1 KGHSH, CDR2 LQKENI. The CDR3 sequence: CASSPKGQNNEQFF. The CDR3 DNA reads TGTGCCAGCTCACCCAAAGGACAGAACAATGAGCAGTTCTTC.

The chain links TRBV7-9 to TRBJ2-5; 7 bases line up with TRBD2. The CDR3 runs to 15 residues. Germline values: CDR1 SEHNR, CDR2 FQNEAQ (reference sequence). The J segment lost 5 bases and the V segment lost 2 bases, leaving 8 bases of the junction unmatched. The DNA for the CDR3 is TGTGCCAGCAGCTTAACAGGTCCGCGGGAGGAGACCCAGTACTTC. Amino acid sequence: CASSLTGPREETQYF.

V gene TRBV30 combines with J gene TRBJ2-5, with a tentative D call TRBD2 (6 bases). The length of the CDR3 is 13 residues. The germline CDR1 and CDR2 sequences are GTSNPN and SVGIG (reference sequence). V was pared by 3 bases and J by 5 bases, with 13 bases between. This CDR3 reads CAWRRLGLETQYF. The CDR3 bases are TGTGCCTGGAGACGCCTGGGACTGGAGACCCAGTACTTC.